The 2 T cell receptor beta chains presented below share a single source sample, sequenced in a study of cytomegalovirus exposure and HLA in healthy donors. Clones were sequenced by immunoSEQ multiplex PCR, and TCRdb holds only the in-frame ones, with some missing. The sample has approximately 200,000 clones, around nine tenths seen once. The sequencing sample was made of PBMCs. These receptors all come from a woman aged 18-29 years in good health and CMV-seronegative.

The rearrangement uses TRBV13 and TRBJ2-7; D unclear. Germline V gene lookup returns CDR1 PRHDT and CDR2 FYEKMQ (reference sequence). V was shortened by 0 bases and J by 0 bases, with 9 bases between the two germline ends. The CDR3 totals 15 residues. The CDR3 DNA reads as TGTGCCAGCAGCTTAGGTATATTGAGCTCCTACGAGCAGTACTTC. Translation: CASSLGILSSYEQYF.

This clone was observed a few times. The rearrangement uses TRBV7-2 and TRBJ2-5; 10 nucleotides match TRBD1. The CDR3 runs 16 residues. J was trimmed by 3 bases and V by 4 bases; bases with no gene match: 8. Germline V lookup: CDR1 SGHTA, CDR2 FQGNSA. CDR3 loop: CASSSNSGTGEETQYF. DNA for the CDR3: TGTGCCAGCAGCTCAAACTCCGGGACAGGGGAAGAGACCCAGTACTTC.